The T cell receptor (beta chain) under discussion was sequenced for a study of blood T cell repertoires in COVID-19. Background on the study: Sites in the United States, Italy and Spain provided acute and convalescent COVID-19 samples.

This CDR3 is built from 15 residues. Germline V gene lookup returns CDR1 MNHNY and CDR2 SVGAGI (reference sequence). V was cut by 0 bases and J by 1 base, with 9 bases left in between. Original data processing: Estimation of nucleated cell counts relied on the amplification of reference gene primers. Sequenced by immunoSEQ multiplex PCR; TCRdb stores in-frame clones only, minus some. V and J calls plus clone size are reproduced from that table; the DNA served to infer D and trimming. The repertoire holds some 60,000 clones, with about nine tenths as singletons. The sample comprised peripheral blood. The chain carries TRBV6-6 and TRBJ1-1, with D perhaps TRBD1 (6 bases). The TCR sequence derives from a man in his 60s with acute or convalescent COVID-19. CDR3 nucleotides: TGTGCCAGCAGTTACTCGTGGGGGCCGAACACTGAAGCTTTCTTT. It encodes CASSYSWGPNTEAFF.